These 10 T cell receptor beta chains originate from one sample sequenced in a study of blood T cells in healthy people across ages (dated by TCRdb to about 2015). The protocol used for the library was 5' RACE. These reads were obtained on an Illumina HiSeq 2500. A second PCR of about 7 to 12 cycles was performed with a sample-barcoded 5' primer and a J-beta primer mix. TCRdb applied fastp at Q25 and MiXCR to the public reads, then kept only in-frame beta chains. Here each entry gathers all rows of one CDR3 protein and keeps the most common genes and DNA. Within this sample are some 930,000 distinct CDR3 sequences, with around 29% of them counted one time only. Jointly, the top ten make up roughly a tenth of the sample. These sequences were also reported in another study, on T cells of mothers and their children.

Sequenced input: blood. The origin of the receptors is a woman between 40 and 50 years old in good health.

The chain links TRBV20-1 to TRBJ1-2, with 10 bases aligning to TRBD1. The CDR3 is made up of 16 amino acids. The junction had 10 bases not matched to a gene; V was cut back by 3 bases and J by 3 bases. Germline V gene lookup returns CDR1 DFQATT and CDR2 SNEGSKA (reference sequence). The DNA of the CDR3 is TGCAGTGCTAGGGGCTCTTGGACAGGGGGGGACTATGGCTACACCTTC. Its translation: CSARGSWTGGDYGYTF.

The chain carries TRBV5-1 and TRBJ2-2; TRBD1 agrees at 7 bases. Germline lookup yields CDR1 SGHRS and CDR2 YFSETQ. The CDR3 is made up of 15 amino acids. V lost 1 base, J lost 4 bases, and 4 bases stayed unmatched. The CDR3 reads CASSLTGESTGELFF. CDR3 bases: TGCGCCAGCAGCTTGACAGGGGAATCCACCGGGGAGCTGTTTTTT.

This clonotype was observed a few times. The chain is built from TRBV9 and TRBJ2-1; TRBD2 is a possible D gene (6 bases). Trimming took off 0 bases at V and 6 bases at J, with 13 bases between the two ends. Germline loops: CDR1 SGDLS, CDR2 YYNGEE. CDR3 length equals 15 residues. The DNA for the CDR3 is TGTGCCAGCAGCGTAGAACTAGTCGGGAGCAATGAGCAGTTCTTC. As protein: CASSVELVGSNEQFF.

This clonotype was recorded many times. The chain couples TRBV15 to TRBJ1-2, with D perhaps matching TRBD1 (6 bases). The CDR3 is 17 residues long. V lost 2 bases to trimming and J lost 0 bases, with 16 bases between them. The V gene's germline CDR1 is LNHNV and CDR2 YYDKDF (reference sequence). This CDR3 is CATSRPGTIRANYGYTF. In DNA form, the CDR3 reads TGTGCCACCAGCAGACCCGGGACAATCCGAGCTAACTATGGCTACACCTTC.

In the case of this clonotype: The final CDR3 position lacks the conserved phenylalanine or tryptophan, pointing to a likely read error. The gene calls are TRBV6-6 and TRBJ1-1; no reliable D call. The CDR3 is 13 residues long. Germline-derived CDR1 and CDR2 are MNHNY and SVGAGI (reference sequence). Trimming left V 2 bases short and J 1 base short, with 5 bases between. The CDR3 sequence: CASSYGTNTEAFL. CDR3 nucleotides: TGTGCCAGCAGTTACGGAACGAACACTGAAGCTTTCCTT.

In this sample, this clonotype turned up a few times. The genes are TRBV3-1 and TRBJ2-4; 11 positions match TRBD2. The CDR3 contains 18 residues. Germline V gene lookup returns CDR1 LGHDT and CDR2 YNNKEL (reference sequence). The V and J ends lost 1 base and 3 bases, in that order; junction bases with no gene match: 8. The CDR3 region is CASSQGGSGGVGKNIQYF. DNA for the CDR3: TGTGCCAGCAGCCAAGGTGGTAGCGGGGGGGTGGGCAAAAACATTCAGTACTTC. Full variable domain (outside the CDR3, taken from reference TRBV3-1 and TRBJ2-4): DTAVSQTPKYLVTQMGNDKSIKCEQNLGHDTMYWYKQDSKKFLKIMFSYNNKELIINETVPNRFSPKSPDKAHLNLHINSLELGDSAVYFCASSQGGSGGVGKNIQYFGAGTRLSVL.

This clonotype was detected a few times. A read error may be the cause here, since a much bigger clone is one base away. V usage is TRBV20-1 and J usage is TRBJ2-7; D gene unclear. Germline V gene sequence: CDR1 DFQATT, CDR2 SNEGSKA (reference sequence). The ends were cut back, 2 bases at V and 5 bases at J, with 10 bases in the middle. CDR3 length: 12 amino acids. This CDR3 is CSARPSRHEQYF. For the CDR3, the DNA is TGCAGTGCTAGACCCTCGAGGCACGAGCAGTACTTC.

V usage is TRBV4-1 and J usage is TRBJ2-5; TRBD1 matches 10 bases. CDR3 length equals 15 residues. The germline CDR1 and CDR2 sequences are MGHRA and YSYEKL. V was pared by 3 bases and J by 3 bases, with 4 bases of the junction left unmatched. DNA of the CDR3: TGCGCCAGCAGCCATCCCGGGACAGGGGAAGAGACCCAGTACTTC. This gives the protein CASSHPGTGEETQYF.

A note on this clonotype: A read error may produce the germline difference seen at one junction end. The chain is built from TRBV7-2 and TRBJ1-2; D unclear. CDR3 length: 13 residues. Germline CDR1 SGHTA, CDR2 FQGNSA. The CDR3: CASSLVADYDYTF. The CDR3 DNA reads as TGTGCCAGCAGCTTAGTCGCCGACTATGACTACACCTTC. Full variable domain (rest looked up from reference TRBV7-2 and TRBJ1-2): GAGVSQSPSNKVTEKGKDVELRCDPISGHTALYWYRQSLGQGLEFLIYFQGNSAPDKSGLPSDRFSAERTGGSVSTLTIQRTQQEDSAVYLCASSLVADYDYTFGSGTRLTVV.

The CDR3, as DNA: TGTGCCAGCACCGACAGGGTAGGGGAAAAACTGTTTTTT. Translation: CASTDRVGEKLFF. The chain has TRBV7-2 and TRBJ1-4, with 7 bases that match TRBD1. The V and J ends lost 7 bases and 8 bases, in that order; junction bases with no gene match: 7. Looked up from germline, CDR1 is SGHTA and CDR2 is FQGNSA. CDR3 length equals 13 residues. Full variable domain (rest looked up from reference TRBV7-2 and TRBJ1-4): GAGVSQSPSNKVTEKGKDVELRCDPISGHTALYWYRQSLGQGLEFLIYFQGNSAPDKSGLPSDRFSAERTGGSVSTLTIQRTQQEDSAVYLCASTDRVGEKLFFGSGTQLSVL.